One sample yielded the 29 T cell receptor beta chains listed below, sequenced in a study of blood T cells in healthy people across ages. A J-beta primer mix and a sample-barcoded 5' primer were used in a second PCR of roughly 7 to 12 cycles. A single record per CDR3 protein comes from TCRdb applying MiXCR to the 5' RACE reads. The sample holds 1.4 million or so distinct CDR3 sequences; approximately 43% are singletons and the top ten take about 3.8%. The material sequenced was blood. The receptor source for this set is a woman between 18 and 29 years old in good health.

Worth noting for this clonotype: Mismatch with germline at one junction end may stem from a read error. This chain connects TRBV5-5 to TRBJ1-1, with TRBD1 matching over 12 bases. CDR3 length: 14 residues. Germline V gene sequence: CDR1 SGHKS, CDR2 YYEKEE (reference sequence). In DNA form, the CDR3 reads TGTGCCAGCAGCTTCGGGACAGGGGGCACTGCAGCTTTCTTT. Translating it yields CASSFGTGGTAAFF.

The V and J genes are TRBV29-1 and TRBJ2-5, with 14 nucleotides matching TRBD2. The DNA end is more similar to TRBJ2-1, so the J call may be wrong. The germline CDR1 and CDR2 sequences are SQVTM and ANQGSEA. The CDR3 totals 14 residues. Here the CDR3 DNA reads TGCAGCGTTGGGACTAGCGGGGGGCGGGAGACCCAGTTCTTC. Translating gives CSVGTSGGRETQFF.

This clonotype has a count of ten or more. The V and J genes are TRBV11-2 and TRBJ2-3; tentatively, D is TRBD2 (6 bases). The CDR3 loop spans 16 amino acids. CDR1 and CDR2 (germline): SGHAT, FQNNGV. V dropped 1 base and J dropped 3 bases, with 14 bases sitting between them. The CDR3 bases are TGTGCCAGCAGCTTAGTTGGAGGGGCCCCAACAGATACGCAGTATTTT. This gives the protein CASSLVGGAPTDTQYF.

This clonotype has more than one count but fewer than ten. The rearrangement links TRBV25-1 to TRBJ1-1, with TRBD1 matching over 10 bases. V shed 5 bases and J 0 bases; nucleotides not matched to a gene: 12. This CDR3 is 18 amino acids long. Germline V lookup: CDR1 MGHDK, CDR2 SYGVNS. The CDR3 is CASSSSYVTGGMNTEAFF. For the CDR3, the DNA is TGTGCCAGCAGTTCATCATACGTGACAGGGGGCATGAACACTGAAGCTTTCTTT.

This clonotype turned up a few times. The chain carries TRBV20-1 and TRBJ2-7; 12 positions agree with TRBD2. V was pared by 2 bases and J by 2 bases, with 4 bases of the junction left unmatched. Germline V gene lookup returns CDR1 DFQATT and CDR2 SNEGSKA (reference sequence). There are 15 residues in the CDR3. CDR3 coding DNA: TGCAGTGCTAGAAGGACTAGCGGGACCACCTACGAGCAGTACTTC. Translating gives CSARRTSGTTYEQYF.

This clonotype was observed once. A single base separates this from a much larger clone, so it may be a read error. V is TRBV20-1 and J is TRBJ2-3; D possibly uses TRBD1 or TRBD2 (6 bases each). The CDR3 extends over 15 amino acids. V dropped 6 bases and J dropped 1 base, with 17 bases sitting between them. Germline CDR1 reads DFQATT; CDR2 reads SNEGSKA (reference sequence). The DNA of the CDR3 is TGCAGTGCCACGGATGGGGGGCCTCGCACAGATACGCAGTATTTT. Its protein is CSATDGGPRTDTQYF.

This clonotype was seen a few times. The chain has TRBV4-2 and TRBJ1-2; D is unresolved. Germline V CDR1 and CDR2: LGHNA, YNFKEQ. Between the trimmed V and J ends, which lost 0 bases and 6 bases, there was a span of 20 bases. The CDR3 runs 17 residues. The CDR3, as DNA: TGTGCCAGCAGCCAAGATGCCCAGATCCCCTTTAGGCATGGCTACACCTTC. It codes for CASSQDAQIPFRHGYTF.

Here the CDR3 reads CASSWGTGGNNEQFF. The CDR3 DNA reads as TGTGCCAGCAGCTGGGGGACAGGGGGAAACAATGAGCAGTTCTTC. V usage is TRBV5-5 and J usage is TRBJ2-1; 11 nucleotides line up with TRBD1. The germline V gene encodes CDR1 SGHKS and CDR2 YYEKEE (reference sequence). The CDR3 has 15 residues. Unmatched junction bases numbered 4, after V lost 3 bases and J lost 5 bases.

This clonotype was detected a few times. The chain joins TRBV4-1 to TRBJ2-4; 9 bases match TRBD2. V was pared by 1 base and J by 0 bases, with 7 bases of the junction left unmatched. The CDR3 contains 18 residues. Germline values: CDR1 MGHRA, CDR2 YSYEKL. CDR3 residues: CASSQGGAGGIAKNIQYF. CDR3 in DNA: TGCGCCAGCAGCCAAGGTGGCGCGGGGGGGATAGCCAAAAACATTCAGTACTTC.

The chain carries TRBV30 and TRBJ2-3, with a weak D call TRBD1 (7 bases). CDR3 length: 15 amino acids. CDR1 and CDR2 from the germline V gene are GTSNPN and SVGIG (reference sequence). The germline V and J ends were trimmed by 2 bases and 4 bases, with 16 bases remaining between them. The CDR3 sequence: CAWSSGGLIADTQYF. The CDR3 DNA reads TGTGCCTGGAGTTCAGGGGGGCTAATCGCAGATACGCAGTATTTT. Using reference TRBV30 and TRBJ2-3 for the parts outside the CDR3, the full variable domain is SQTIHQWPATLVQPVGSPLSLECTVEGTSNPNLYWYRQAAGRGLQLLFYSVGIGQISSEVPQNLSASRPQDRQFILSSKKLLLSDSGFYLCAWSSGGLIADTQYFGPGTRLTVL.

The chain uses TRBV5-1 and TRBJ2-1, with 7 positions matching TRBD1. V shed 0 bases, J shed 3 bases, and the junction held 3 bases outside the gene matches. The germline V gene encodes CDR1 SGHRS and CDR2 YFSETQ. The CDR3 extends over 15 amino acids. The DNA of the CDR3 is TGCGCCAGCAGCTTGGAGGGGGCCCGCTACAATGAGCAGTTCTTC. It translates to CASSLEGARYNEQFF.

This clonotype has a handful of counts. The genes are TRBV2 and TRBJ1-1; D is ambiguous. The V gene's germline CDR1 is SNHLY and CDR2 FYNNEI. Trimming pared 8 bases from V and 5 bases from J, leaving 12 bases between. This CDR3 comprises 12 residues. The CDR3 region is CASRTSGTEAFF. The CDR3, as DNA: TGTGCCAGCCGGACGTCGGGTACTGAAGCTTTCTTT.

This clonotype has more than one count but fewer than ten. The V gene is TRBV9, the J gene TRBJ2-5; D unclear. Per the germline V gene, CDR1 is SGDLS and CDR2 is YYNGEE. The V end lost 3 bases, the J end lost 5 bases, and 11 bases lay between the germline ends. The CDR3 length is 13 residues. CDR3 coding DNA: TGTGCCAGCAGCGCATCCGGGTGGGAGACCCAGTACTTC. As protein: CASSASGWETQYF.

This clonotype turned up a few times. The chain couples TRBV27 to TRBJ1-2; D is unresolved. V lost 2 bases to trimming and J lost 6 bases, with 13 bases between them. The germline V gene encodes CDR1 MNHEY and CDR2 SMNVEV (reference sequence). The CDR3 spans 14 residues. The CDR3 reads CASSLNGQANGYTF. The CDR3 bases are TGTGCCAGCAGTTTAAATGGGCAGGCAAATGGCTACACCTTC.

This clonotype came up a few times. The chain carries TRBV2 and TRBJ2-7; no definite D call. The CDR3 is made up of 11 amino acids. The germline V and J ends were trimmed by 1 base and 7 bases, with 5 bases remaining between them. The germline V gene encodes CDR1 SNHLY and CDR2 FYNNEI. The DNA of the CDR3 is TGTGCCAGCAGTGAAGTCCATGAGCAGTACTTC. It encodes CASSEVHEQYF. The variable domain in full, with the rest retrieved from reference TRBV2 and TRBJ2-7, is EPEVTQTPSHQVTQMGQEVILRCVPISNHLYFYWYRQILGQKVEFLVSFYNNEISEKSEIFDDQFSVERPDGSNFTLKIRSTKLEDSAMYFCASSEVHEQYFGPGTRLTVT.

This clonotype was seen a handful of times. This rearrangement joins TRBV20-1 to TRBJ2-3; no clear D. Looked up from germline, CDR1 is DFQATT and CDR2 is SNEGSKA (reference sequence). V was shortened by 3 bases and J by 3 bases, with 13 bases between the two germline ends. The CDR3 runs 14 residues. This chain's CDR3 is CSASRATATDTQYF. The CDR3 DNA sequence: TGCAGTGCTAGCCGGGCAACGGCGACAGATACGCAGTATTTT.

This clonotype was counted a few times. J is TRBJ2-1 and V is TRBV25-1, with a possible D match to TRBD2 (5 bases). CDR1 is MGHDK and CDR2 is SYGVNS in the germline V gene. The CDR3 loop spans 14 amino acids. Trimming shortened V by 11 bases and J by 7 bases, and 21 bases separated the two germline ends. CDR3 DNA sequence: TGTGCCGAAGACTTAAGAGGGAGTATAAATGAGCAGTTCTTC. Translation: CAEDLRGSINEQFF.

This clonotype was seen a few times. This chain joins TRBV27 and TRBJ2-7; TRBD1 matches at 7 bases. The germline V gene has CDR1 MNHEY and CDR2 SMNVEV (reference sequence). The CDR3 covers 14 residues. Trimming removed 3 bases from V and 2 bases from J; junction bases left unmatched: 4. The CDR3 sequence: CASSFAQGAYEQYF. The DNA of the CDR3 is TGTGCCAGCAGTTTTGCCCAGGGGGCCTACGAGCAGTACTTC.

The gene calls are TRBV3-1 and TRBJ1-6, with D unclear. The CDR3 loop spans 14 amino acids. V was clipped by 3 bases and J by 7 bases, with 10 bases between them. Per the germline V gene, CDR1 is LGHDT and CDR2 is YNNKEL (reference sequence). Here the CDR3 DNA reads TGTGCCAGCAGCCATATGGAGGGAAATTCACCCCTCCACTTT. Amino acid sequence: CASSHMEGNSPLHF. Full variable domain (missing parts from reference TRBV3-1 and TRBJ1-6): DTAVSQTPKYLVTQMGNDKSIKCEQNLGHDTMYWYKQDSKKFLKIMFSYNNKELIINETVPNRFSPKSPDKAHLNLHINSLELGDSAVYFCASSHMEGNSPLHFGNGTRLTVT.

This clonotype was seen a handful of times. The chain combines TRBV7-8 with TRBJ2-4; D not certain. CDR1 and CDR2 (germline): SGHVS, FQNEAQ. The V gene lost 2 bases and the J gene lost 2 bases, with 7 bases spanning the gap. CDR3 length: 14 residues. CDR3 sequence (DNA): TGTGCCAGCAGCTTACAGGTCCCCAAAAACATTCAGTACTTC. Translating gives CASSLQVPKNIQYF.

Of note for this clonotype: An end of the junction does not agree with germline; a read error may underlie this. The chain is built from TRBV7-3 and TRBJ2-3; D is uncertain. The CDR3 is 13 residues long. Looked up from germline, CDR1 is SGHTA and CDR2 is FQGTGA. The CDR3 reads CASGLFLADTQYF. The DNA for the CDR3 is TGTGCCAGCGGCTTATTCCTGGCGGATACGCAGTATTTT. Full variable domain (outside the CDR3, taken from reference TRBV7-3 and TRBJ2-3): GAGVSQTPSNKVTEKGKYVELRCDPISGHTALYWYRQSLGQGPEFLIYFQGTGAADDSGLPNDRFFAVRPEGSVSTLKIQRTERGDSAVYLCASGLFLADTQYFGPGTRLTVL.

This clonotype was observed a handful of times. V and J are TRBV10-3 and TRBJ1-2, with 12 bases that match TRBD1. Germline V gene lookup returns CDR1 ENHRY and CDR2 SYGVKD. This CDR3 region has 16 residues. Trimming took 3 bases from V and 3 from J; bases not matched to a gene: 5. CDR3: CAISDGTGGEDYGYTF. In nucleotides, the CDR3 is TGTGCCATCAGTGACGGGACAGGGGGCGAGGACTATGGCTACACCTTC.

J is TRBJ2-1 and V is TRBV20-1, with D maybe TRBD2 (5 bases). V was trimmed by 4 bases and J by 5 bases, leaving 15 bases between them. CDR3 size: 14 residues. From germline, CDR1 is DFQATT and CDR2 SNEGSKA (reference sequence). The chain's CDR3 is CSATGREGHNEQFF. The CDR3 DNA sequence: TGCAGTGCTACGGGTCGGGAAGGACACAATGAGCAGTTCTTC.

Turning to this clonotype: One end of the junction fails to match germline, which may point to a read error. The chain combines TRBV7-7 with TRBJ2-1, with a weak D call TRBD1 (7 bases). The CDR3 totals 13 residues. Germline V lookup: CDR1 SSHAT, CDR2 FNYEAQ (reference sequence). CDR3 protein: CASSPGGSGEQFF. The CDR3 nucleotides read TGTGCTAGCAGCCCAGGGGGGTCCGGTGAGCAGTTCTTC.

The V and J genes are TRBV20-1 and TRBJ2-3, with 7 bases identical to TRBD2. Germline V gene data show CDR1 as DFQATT and CDR2 as SNEGSKA (reference sequence). J was trimmed by 2 bases and V by 5 bases; bases with no gene match: 13. The CDR3 is 16 amino acids. The CDR3 nucleotides read TGCAGTGCTGGGGTCTCGAGCGGGACCTTCACAGATACGCAGTATTTT. It codes for CSAGVSSGTFTDTQYF.

The chain recombines TRBV29-1 with TRBJ2-1; either TRBD1 or TRBD2 may fit D (5 bases each). This CDR3 has 15 residues. Germline V gene sequence: CDR1 SQVTM, CDR2 ANQGSEA. V shed 4 bases and J shed 0 bases, with 13 bases lying between them. The CDR3 coding sequence is TGCAGCGTTGCCGCTTTGGGGGTCTCCTACAATGAGCAGTTCTTC. This translates into CSVAALGVSYNEQFF.

The sample holds a few counts of this clonotype. J is TRBJ2-7 and V is TRBV20-1, with D perhaps assigned TRBD1 or TRBD2 (6 bases each). From germline, CDR1 is DFQATT and CDR2 SNEGSKA (reference sequence). V gave up 2 bases and J gave up 3 bases, with 14 bases separating them. CDR3 length: 14 residues. The CDR3 sequence: CSARRGLRFYEQYF. CDR3 sequence (DNA): TGCAGTGCTAGACGGGGGCTTCGCTTCTACGAGCAGTACTTC.

V is TRBV11-2 and J is TRBJ2-7; D unresolved. V was cut by 4 bases and J by 7 bases, with 11 bases left in between. In germline, CDR1 is SGHAT, CDR2 FQNNGV. The CDR3 is made up of 12 amino acids. The CDR3 region is CASSYSNNEQYF. CDR3 coding DNA: TGTGCCAGCAGCTATTCGAACAATGAGCAGTACTTC.

The chain has TRBV28 and TRBJ2-3; 10 positions match TRBD2. Trimming cost V 6 bases and J 2 bases; bases outside gene matches: 2. There are 14 residues in the CDR3. Germline values: CDR1 MDHEN, CDR2 SYDVKM. The CDR3 region is CASRTSGYTDTQYF. CDR3 nucleotide sequence: TGTGCCAGCAGGACTAGCGGGTACACAGATACGCAGTATTTT.